Below, 12 T cell receptor beta chains from the same sample are listed, as sequenced in a study of T cell responses to AZD1222 COVID-19 vaccine. Method: immunoSEQ multiplex PCR; TCRdb's copy keeps in-frame clones and lacks some. The sample has 110,000 to 150,000 clones; approximately 90% are singletons. The sequencing used peripheral blood, collected on day 0 of AZD1222 vaccination. The source of these receptors is an adult in good health.

The genes are TRBV13 and TRBJ2-3, with TRBD2 identical over 12 bases. Unmatched junction bases numbered 10, after V lost 3 bases and J lost 6 bases. The length of the CDR3 is 17 residues. Germline loops: CDR1 PRHDT, CDR2 FYEKMQ (reference sequence). CDR3 DNA sequence: TGTGCCAGCAGCTTTAGACTAGCGGGGGAAACAGGCGATACGCAGTATTTT. It codes for CASSFRLAGETGDTQYF.

V is TRBV7-9 and J is TRBJ2-1, with 10 bases aligning to TRBD2. Per germline, CDR1 SEHNR and CDR2 FQNEAQ (reference sequence). The CDR3 contains 16 residues. The junction had 4 bases not matched to a gene; V was cut back by 2 bases and J by 3 bases. The CDR3 here is CASSLSERGGYNEQFF. The CDR3 region has the DNA TGTGCCAGCAGCTTAAGCGAGCGGGGGGGCTACAATGAGCAGTTCTTC.

This rearrangement joins TRBV29-1 to TRBJ2-6; D ambiguous. CDR3 length: 12 amino acids. Trimming took off 5 bases at V and 0 bases at J, with 2 bases between the two ends. Germline V CDR1 and CDR2: SQVTM, ANQGSEA. CDR3 bases: TGCAGCGTTTTCTCTGGGGCCAACGTCCTGACTTTC. Translation: CSVFSGANVLTF.

V and J are TRBV13 and TRBJ1-1; the D is unclear. The germline CDR1 and CDR2 sequences are PRHDT and FYEKMQ (reference sequence). The CDR3 spans 15 residues. Trimming removed 5 bases from V and 0 bases from J, with 13 bases in between. The CDR3 region has the DNA TGTGCCAGCAGCCCCCGTGCAGCACTGAACACTGAAGCTTTCTTT. Amino acid sequence: CASSPRAALNTEAFF.

This chain joins TRBV11-3 and TRBJ1-1; 7 nucleotides match TRBD1. The CDR3 extends over 13 amino acids. V lost 6 bases to trimming and J lost 8 bases; unmatched junction nucleotides: 9. The V gene's germline CDR1 is SGHNT and CDR2 YENEEA. The CDR3 here is CASSRDQGQEAFF. The CDR3 DNA is TGTGCCAGCAGTAGAGACCAGGGACAGGAAGCTTTCTTT.

The CDR3 region is CASSYFAETQYF. The CDR3 bases are TGTGCCAGCAGTTATTTTGCGGAGACCCAGTACTTC. This chain links TRBV12-3 or TRBV12-4 with TRBJ2-5; the D is unclear. V lost 4 bases to trimming and J lost 5 bases, with 8 bases between them. The CDR3 runs to 12 residues.

This rearrangement joins TRBV18 to TRBJ2-1, with D possibly matching TRBD1 (5 bases). V was shortened by 3 bases and J by 5 bases, with 20 bases between the two germline ends. CDR1 and CDR2 (germline): KGHSH, LQKENI. The CDR3 length is 17 residues. CDR3 in amino acids: CASSPSRTPLRHNEQFF. For the CDR3, the DNA is TGTGCCAGCTCACCCTCGAGGACACCGCTACGTCACAATGAGCAGTTCTTC.

V gene TRBV27 combines with J gene TRBJ1-2, with a tentative D call TRBD1 (5 bases). The V end lost 6 bases, the J end lost 5 bases, and 13 bases lay between the germline ends. Germline values: CDR1 MNHEY, CDR2 SMNVEV (reference sequence). The CDR3 is 13 residues long. This CDR3 is CASSRAGQYGYTF. The CDR3 DNA sequence: TGTGCCAGCAGCCGGGCAGGGCAGTATGGCTACACCTTC.

The chain combines TRBV4-1 with TRBJ2-7; D perhaps matches TRBD2 (7 bases). Germline V gives CDR1 MGHRA, CDR2 YSYEKL. This CDR3 comprises 16 residues. The CDR3 sequence: CPPSQGGGRSSYEQYF. The CDR3 nucleotides read TGCCCCCCCAGCCAAGGGGGGGGGCGTAGCTCCTACGAGCAGTACTTC.

The chain recombines TRBV7-8 with TRBJ1-4; 10 positions match TRBD1. This CDR3 region has 16 residues. Germline CDR1 reads SGHVS; CDR2 reads FQNEAQ. The J segment lost 8 bases and the V segment lost 4 bases, leaving 10 bases of the junction unmatched. The CDR3 is CASSWPPGQGREKLFF. The DNA of the CDR3 is TGTGCCAGCAGCTGGCCACCGGGACAGGGGCGGGAAAAACTGTTTTTT.

V gene TRBV19 combines with J gene TRBJ2-7, with 10 positions matching TRBD1. Germline-derived CDR1 and CDR2 are LNHDA and SQIVND (reference sequence). The V and J ends lost 6 bases and 4 bases, in that order; junction bases with no gene match: 12. This CDR3 region has 16 residues. The CDR3 coding sequence is TGTGCCAGTAGGGATTCTGGACAGGGGGAAATATACGAGCAGTACTTC. Translating gives CASRDSGQGEIYEQYF.

The J gene is TRBJ1-1, the V gene TRBV11-3; TRBD1 aligns across 8 bases. V lost 0 bases and J lost 7; bases outside the gene matches: 1. CDR3 length: 13 amino acids. Per the germline V gene, CDR1 is SGHNT and CDR2 is YENEEA. This CDR3 reads CASSLEGTGEAFF. The CDR3 DNA follows: TGTGCCAGCAGCTTAGAAGGGACAGGTGAAGCTTTCTTT.